These 19 T cell receptor beta chains were all obtained from the same sample, sequenced in a study of Graves' ophthalmopathy and Graves' hyperthyroidism. As the template, RNA transcripts were used to amplify TCR beta CDR3 regions. An opening RT-PCR round employed HTBI primers and preceded a second-round multiplex PCR. MiXCR, run by TCRdb on the multiplex PCR reads, gives a single entry per CDR3 protein. The sample has about 590,000 distinct CDR3 sequences, approximately 35% seen once. Sequencing was performed on peripheral blood or thyroid tissue (not recorded which). These receptors originate from an adult man with Graves' hyperthyroidism.

The V gene is TRBV20-1, the J gene TRBJ2-3; TRBD2 matches at 7 bases. The germline V gene encodes CDR1 DFQATT and CDR2 SNEGSKA (reference sequence). The CDR3 consists of 15 residues. Unmatched junction bases numbered 6, after V lost 3 bases and J lost 0 bases. The CDR3 protein is CSASQSSGSTDTQYF. The CDR3 DNA sequence: TGCAGTGCTAGTCAGTCTAGCGGTAGCACAGATACGCAGTATTTT.

This chain joins TRBV7-9 and TRBJ2-7; the D gene is possibly TRBD2 (6 bases). Germline-derived CDR1 and CDR2 are SEHNR and FQNEAQ (reference sequence). V gave up 1 base and J gave up 0 bases, with 10 bases separating them. The CDR3 runs 15 residues. This chain's CDR3 is CASSLVPSDSYEQYF. CDR3 DNA sequence: TGTGCCAGCAGCTTAGTCCCTAGCGACTCCTACGAGCAGTACTTC.

The rearrangement joins TRBV5-1 to TRBJ1-3, with TRBD1 matching 7 bases. V trimming: 4 bases; J trimming: 1 base; junction bases outside the gene matches: 8. CDR3 size: 16 residues. The V gene's germline CDR1 is SGHRS and CDR2 YFSETQ. CDR3 in DNA: TGCGCCAGCAGCGGCCCGGGACAGTTTTCTGGAAACACCATATATTTT. This translates into CASSGPGQFSGNTIYF.

This clonotype was counted at least ten times. The chain is built from TRBV20-1 and TRBJ2-7; 8 bases match TRBD2. J gave up 2 bases and V 3 bases, and 12 bases lay outside the gene matches. This CDR3 contains 16 residues. Germline V CDR1 and CDR2: DFQATT, SNEGSKA (reference sequence). The CDR3 here is CSASSSLSGSPYEQYF. DNA of the CDR3: TGCAGTGCTAGCTCGTCCCTCAGCGGGAGCCCCTACGAGCAGTACTTC.

This rearrangement joins TRBV10-3 to TRBJ1-5; D gene uncertain. Germline-derived CDR1 and CDR2 are ENHRY and SYGVKD. Trimming pared 2 bases from V and 11 bases from J, leaving 16 bases between. CDR3 size: 14 residues. This chain's CDR3 is CAISEASGVETQHF. Here the CDR3 DNA reads TGTGCCATCAGTGAGGCTAGCGGGGTTGAGACCCAGCATTTT.

Ten or more counts support this clonotype. V usage is TRBV9 and J usage is TRBJ2-5, with 8 positions matching TRBD1. From germline, CDR1 is SGDLS and CDR2 YYNGEE. The J segment lost 4 bases and the V segment lost 4 bases, leaving 6 bases of the junction unmatched. The CDR3 consists of 14 residues. Written as DNA, the CDR3 is TGTGCCAGCAGCACCAACGACAGGGGAGAGACCCAGTACTTC. Translated: CASSTNDRGETQYF.

This rearrangement joins TRBV6-5 to TRBJ2-2; D is perhaps TRBD1 or TRBD2 (6 bases each). Germline V CDR1 and CDR2: MNHEY, SVGAGI. The CDR3 totals 17 residues. V shed 0 bases and J shed 6 bases, with 17 bases lying between them. The CDR3 bases are TGTGCCAGCAGTTACTCGGGGACATCGGGACTCTCCGGGGAGCTGTTTTTT. This codes for CASSYSGTSGLSGELFF.

This clonotype occurred a few times. At one of its ends the junction is not consistent with the germline gene, which may arise from a read error. The chain joins TRBV6-5 to TRBJ1-2; no clear D gene. Germline V gene data show CDR1 as MNHEY and CDR2 as SVGAGI. The CDR3 is 13 residues long. The CDR3 is CAGSYSSGNGYTF. CDR3 bases: TGTGCCGGCAGTTACTCGTCGGGTAATGGCTACACCTTC.

The chain employs TRBV10-3 and TRBJ2-5; no clear D gene. The CDR3 is 13 residues long. The germline V gene encodes CDR1 ENHRY and CDR2 SYGVKD. The ends were cut back, 4 bases at V and 1 base at J, with 7 bases in the middle. The CDR3 DNA is TGTGCCATCAGTGGGGAAGTCCAAGAGACCCAGTACTTC. Encoded protein: CAISGEVQETQYF.

The genes are TRBV29-1 and TRBJ2-7; D is undetermined. V was trimmed by 1 base and J by 9 bases, leaving 16 bases between them. CDR3 length equals 13 residues. Germline V gene data show CDR1 as SQVTM and CDR2 as ANQGSEA. The CDR3 is CSVEVELSSGQYF. The CDR3 DNA reads TGCAGCGTTGAAGTGGAATTATCGTCCGGGCAGTACTTC.

The rearrangement uses TRBV10-3 and TRBJ2-7; tentatively, D is TRBD1 (6 bases). The germline V and J ends were trimmed by 10 bases and 0 bases, with 19 bases remaining between them. The CDR3 sequence is 15 residues long. CDR1 and CDR2 (germline): ENHRY, SYGVKD. CDR3 bases: TGTGCCAGCAGACTTATTACAGGGAGCTCCTACGAGCAGTACTTC. This translates into CASRLITGSSYEQYF.

As for this clonotype: Lacking the conserved final phenylalanine or tryptophan, this CDR3 likely reflects a read error. It is unclear where the CDR3 begins or ends on the DNA, so no DNA is shown, and the CDR3 is as TCRdb lists it. The rearrangement uses TRBV9 and TRBJ1-3. CDR1 and CDR2 from the germline V gene are SGDLS and YYNGEE. The CDR3 extends over 8 residues, inclusive of both ends. This CDR3 is CASSEGLA.

This clonotype has a count of ten or more. This chain's CDR3 is CSASASGRNPYEQYF. Here the CDR3 DNA reads TGCAGTGCTTCAGCCAGCGGGAGGAACCCCTACGAGCAGTACTTC. The rearrangement links TRBV20-1 to TRBJ2-7; the match to TRBD2 covers 9 bases. The CDR3 has 15 amino acids. Per germline, CDR1 DFQATT and CDR2 SNEGSKA (reference sequence). Unmatched junction bases numbered 10, after V lost 5 bases and J lost 2 bases.

This clonotype has only a few counts. V gene TRBV4-1 combines with J gene TRBJ1-4; TRBD1 matches at 7 bases. CDR3 size: 15 residues. The germline CDR1 and CDR2 sequences are MGHRA and YSYEKL. The V gene end was trimmed by 1 base and the J gene end by 4 bases; junction bases not matched to a gene: 3. Written as DNA, the CDR3 is TGCGCCAGCAGCCAAGGGACAGGCATTAATGAAAAACTGTTTTTT. Its protein product is CASSQGTGINEKLFF.

This chain joins TRBV10-3 and TRBJ1-5; D gene uncertain. CDR3 size: 12 residues. Trimming shortened V by 6 bases and J by 8 bases, and 11 bases separated the two germline ends. The germline V gene encodes CDR1 ENHRY and CDR2 SYGVKD. CDR3 coding DNA: TGTGCCATCAGGGGTACCGATAAGCCCCAGCATTTT. Translated: CAIRGTDKPQHF.

The V gene is TRBV19, the J gene TRBJ2-7, with TRBD1 as a possible D gene (7 bases). Per the germline V gene, CDR1 is LNHDA and CDR2 is SQIVND (reference sequence). Trimming removed 2 bases at V and 2 bases at J, with 16 bases between. The CDR3 contains 16 residues. CDR3 in DNA: TGTGCCAGTAGTATACGGCCGGGGGACAGAGCCTACGAGCAGTACTTC. Translated, it gives CASSIRPGDRAYEQYF.

The chain uses TRBV29-1 and TRBJ1-2; TRBD1 matches 7 bases. Germline values: CDR1 SQVTM, CDR2 ANQGSEA. V gave up 7 bases and J gave up 4 bases; unmatched junction bases: 12. The CDR3 runs to 14 residues. The CDR3 protein is CSAEADRAVYGYTF. The CDR3 nucleotides are TGCAGCGCTGAGGCCGACAGGGCTGTCTATGGCTACACCTTC.

This clonotype was observed at least ten times. This chain connects TRBV5-1 to TRBJ2-2; 11 bases are a match to TRBD1. The CDR3 is 17 amino acids. The J segment lost 4 bases and the V segment lost 0 bases, leaving 5 bases of the junction unmatched. Germline lookup yields CDR1 SGHRS and CDR2 YFSETQ. The CDR3 reads CASSLAGQGAVTGELFF. CDR3 DNA sequence: TGCGCCAGCAGCTTGGCCGGACAGGGGGCGGTCACCGGGGAGCTGTTTTTT.

V gene TRBV18 combines with J gene TRBJ1-5; a weak D match, TRBD1 (6 bases). This CDR3 has 14 residues. V gave up 3 bases and J gave up 3 bases, with 9 bases separating them. The germline V gene encodes CDR1 KGHSH and CDR2 LQKENI. CDR3 amino acids: CASSPQGNNQPQHF. The CDR3 nucleotides read TGTGCCAGCTCACCTCAGGGGAACAATCAGCCCCAGCATTTT.